The clone carrying this TCR beta chain was counted once. Other DNA sequences in this specimen translate into the identical CDR3. The germline CDR1 and CDR2 sequences are SGDLS and YYNGEE. Trimming removed 0 bases at V and 7 bases at J, with 17 bases between. This CDR3 is 15 amino acids long. This specimen comes from a study of coeliac disease. Measured with immunoSEQ multiplex PCR; TCRdb has only the in-frame clones, and not every one. The table lists 3,000 to 4,000 clones, around two thirds of them singletons. V gene TRBV9 combines with J gene TRBJ2-7; tentative D call: TRBD1 (6 bases). The sequence derives from a young man with celiac disease on a gluten-free diet. The material sequenced was intraepithelial lymphocytes from the gut. The CDR3 DNA reads as TGTGCCAGCAGCGTAGCAGCAGGGGCGCAATATGAGCAGTACTTC. Its translation is CASSVAAGAQYEQYF.